This T cell receptor (beta chain) appears in the sequencing data of a study of radiation and T cells in renal cell carcinoma. Per the germline V gene, CDR1 is SNHLY and CDR2 is FYNNEI. V dropped 7 bases and J dropped 10 bases, with 20 bases sitting between them. The CDR3 sequence is 14 residues long. Treatment here: 15 Gy SBRT to primary tumor, nephrectomy 4 weeks later. Sequencing used immunoSEQ multiplex PCR; TCRdb keeps in-frame clones, though not all of them. The table lists 15,000 to 20,000 clones, roughly 50% of them singletons. The material sequenced was tumor tissue, taken from a patient whose treatment included radiotherapy and nephrectomy. The clonotype comes from an older woman with renal cell carcinoma. This sequence joins TRBV2 and TRBJ2-1; D is perhaps TRBD1 (6 bases). The CDR3: CASTSRDTAREQFF. CDR3 sequence (DNA): TGTGCCAGCACCAGCCGGGACACTGCGAGGGAGCAGTTCTTC.